The present T cell receptor beta chain was sequenced within a study of tumor-infiltrating lymphocytes in primary liver carcinoma. Study details: Between about 4 and 11 cm across, the tumors were all of stage T1-T3 N0M0. Sample yields, roughly 3.65 to 7.13 million productive TCRbeta reads, were similar across the tissue types. General study points: The top-250-clone fraction was significantly higher in tumors than in blood (p = 0.039).

The length of the CDR3 is 14 residues. Trimming shortened V by 3 bases and J by 6 bases, and 14 bases separated the two germline ends. Germline DNA was also extracted, with blood RNA taken from unsorted whole blood. Presurgery, approximately 4 milliliters of peripheral blood were collected. This clonotype has a handful of counts. Its target is not known. TCR beta cDNA was made from approximately 540 ng total RNA with a constant-region primer. Researchers made the TCR beta libraries by running three nested multiplex PCR rounds with slightly modified ARM-PCR. The first two PCR rounds used TRBV1-TRBV30 forward primers with a C-beta reverse primer, 10 to 11 cycles each. Each CDR3 protein gets one entry after TCRdb re-called the multiplex PCR reads with MiXCR. This table holds a few hundred thousand distinct CDR3 sequences, around three fifths found once.

The specimen sequenced was peripheral blood. This TCR was sampled from a woman aged 25 to 45 with primary liver carcinoma and hepatitis B virus infection. The V gene is TRBV12-3 or TRBV12-4, the J gene TRBJ1-1, with D uncertain. This chain's CDR3 is CASSFTDPGAEAFF. The CDR3 DNA sequence: TGTGCCAGCAGTTTTACTGACCCCGGGGCTGAAGCTTTCTTT.